This TCR beta chain was retrieved from a study of shared clonotypes between healthy human individuals. On the study more broadly: The plates for each donor numbered three CD4 naive, three CD4 memory, two CD8 naive and one CD8 memory.

Using immunoSEQ multiplex PCR, the repertoire was profiled, and TCRdb retains in-frame clones only, with some absent. The sample has approximately 2,300,000 clones, around 92% seen once; the top ten hold 0.37%. The split of CD4+ cells yielded CD45RA+ naive and CD45RA-negative memory subsets. Losses at the gene ends were 5 bases for V and 0 bases for J; bases not matched to a gene: 6. Germline CDR1 is MDHEN and CDR2 is SYDVKM. This CDR3 spans 15 amino acids. The sequenced material came from naive CD4+ T cells from PBMCs. Specified subset: CD45RA+ positively selected. This TCR was recovered from a young man in good health. Some clones in this sample may be carry-over from other donors' samples. The genes are TRBV28 and TRBJ1-1, with 7 positions matching TRBD1. The CDR3 DNA sequence: TGTGCCAGCAGTCTTGGGACAGCCATGAACACTGAAGCTTTCTTT. It encodes CASSLGTAMNTEAFF.